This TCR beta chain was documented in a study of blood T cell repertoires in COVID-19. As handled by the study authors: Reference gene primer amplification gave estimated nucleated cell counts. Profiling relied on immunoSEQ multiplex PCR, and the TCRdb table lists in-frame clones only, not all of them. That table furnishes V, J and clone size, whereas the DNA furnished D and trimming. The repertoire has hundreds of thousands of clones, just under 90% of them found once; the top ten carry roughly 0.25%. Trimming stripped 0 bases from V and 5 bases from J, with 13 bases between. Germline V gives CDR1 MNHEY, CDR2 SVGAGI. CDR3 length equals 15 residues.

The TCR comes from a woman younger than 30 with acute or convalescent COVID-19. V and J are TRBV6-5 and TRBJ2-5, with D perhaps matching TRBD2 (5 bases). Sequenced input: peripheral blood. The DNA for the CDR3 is TGTGCCAGCAGTTACTCGGCGGGCAGGAGGGAGACCCAGTACTTC. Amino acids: CASSYSAGRRETQYF.